These 28 T cell receptor beta chains were sequenced from one sample in a study of beta chain features in type 1 diabetes. The entirety of the isolated RNA underwent reverse transcription, so expressed TCRB transcripts were sequenced. The protocol was immunoSEQ multiplex PCR, while the TCRdb copy is restricted to in-frame clones and leaves out a portion. The sample yields fewer than 900,000 clones, roughly 17% seen once. The sequenced material came from naive CD4+ T cells from blood. These receptor sequences come from a young woman in good health.

The chain has TRBV4-2 and TRBJ2-6; possibly TRBD2 for D (6 bases). Looked up from germline, CDR1 is LGHNA and CDR2 is YNFKEQ. The CDR3 is made up of 17 amino acids. The V gene lost 3 bases and the J gene lost 1 base, with 13 bases spanning the gap. The DNA of the CDR3 is TGTGCCAGCAGCCACCGGGACTCAACTTCTGGGGCCAACGTCCTGACTTTC. Amino acids: CASSHRDSTSGANVLTF.

This chain joins TRBV20-1 and TRBJ2-5, with D unresolved. Matching the DNA end better, TRBJ2-7 makes the J call doubtful. Germline-derived CDR1 and CDR2 are DFQATT and SNEGSKA (reference sequence). The CDR3 loop spans 11 amino acids. CDR3 loop: CSATDLYEQYF. The CDR3 region has the DNA TGCAGTGCTACGGACCTCTACGAGCAGTACTTC.

The chain carries TRBV7-9 and TRBJ2-3; D perhaps matches TRBD2 (5 bases). The V end lost 0 bases, the J end lost 1 base, and 8 bases lay between the germline ends. This CDR3 comprises 15 residues. Germline V gives CDR1 SEHNR, CDR2 FQNEAQ (reference sequence). The CDR3 DNA reads as TGTGCCAGCAGCTTAGCGGGAGTACGCACAGATACGCAGTATTTT. This sequence encodes CASSLAGVRTDTQYF.

Comment on this clone: The same CDR3 also results from other DNA sequences found in this sample. The DNA for the CDR3 is TGTGCCAGCAGTAGAGGGACTAGCGGCTCCTACGAGCAGTACTTC. Protein product: CASSRGTSGSYEQYF. V and J are TRBV28 and TRBJ2-7, with TRBD2 matching 11 bases. The CDR3 has 15 amino acids. Germline CDR1 is MDHEN and CDR2 is SYDVKM. Trimming took 5 bases from V and 0 from J; bases not matched to a gene: 3.

This chain joins TRBV2 and TRBJ2-7; TRBD2 matches at 10 bases. V gave up 8 bases and J gave up 0 bases; unmatched junction bases: 1. The CDR3 is 13 amino acids. The germline V gene has CDR1 SNHLY and CDR2 FYNNEI. The CDR3 here is CASLAGGSYEQYF. In DNA, the CDR3 is TGTGCCAGCTTAGCGGGAGGCTCCTACGAGCAGTACTTC.

This clone was recorded a few times. The chain uses TRBV5-6 and TRBJ1-1; D might be TRBD1 (5 bases). V shed 4 bases and J shed 0 bases, with 13 bases lying between them. This CDR3 comprises 15 residues. CDR1 and CDR2 (germline): SGHDT, YYEEEE. CDR3 amino acids: CASSPVGGVNTEAFF. CDR3 in DNA: TGTGCCAGCAGCCCAGTCGGGGGGGTGAACACTGAAGCTTTCTTT. Variable domain in full (rest from reference TRBV5-6 and TRBJ1-1): DAGVTQSPTHLIKTRGQQVTLRCSPKSGHDTVSWYQQALGQGPQFIFQYYEEEERQRGNFPDRFSGHQFPNYSSELNVNALLLGDSALYLCASSPVGGVNTEAFFGQGTRLTVV.

The V gene is TRBV10-1, the J gene TRBJ2-2, with D possibly being TRBD2 (6 bases). The germline V gene encodes CDR1 WNHNN and CDR2 SYGVQD (reference sequence). V was clipped by 8 bases and J by 1 base, with 11 bases between them. The CDR3 has 14 amino acids. CDR3 protein: CASRDSQNTGELFF. DNA for the CDR3: TGCGCCAGCCGGGACTCGCAGAACACCGGGGAGCTGTTTTTT.

J is TRBJ2-2 and V is TRBV7-2, with TRBD1 identical over 7 bases. Germline CDR1 and CDR2: SGHTA and FQGNSA. This CDR3 region has 16 residues. Trimming removed 5 bases from V and 0 bases from J; junction bases left unmatched: 6. The CDR3 reads CASSRQGRANTGELFF. The CDR3, as DNA: TGTGCCAGCAGCCGACAGGGACGGGCGAACACCGGGGAGCTGTTTTTT.

This clone turned up a few times. The rearrangement uses TRBV18 and TRBJ2-7; 7 bases agree with TRBD1. From germline, CDR1 is KGHSH and CDR2 LQKENI. Trimming cost V 4 bases and J 4 bases; bases outside gene matches: 10. This CDR3 has 15 residues. In DNA, the CDR3 is TGTGCCAGCTCACTGACACGGGGCAGGGGGTACGAGCAGTACTTC. It translates to CASSLTRGRGYEQYF.

This clone was observed a few times. The rearrangement joins TRBV5-4 to TRBJ1-2; a weak D match, TRBD1 (5 bases). The CDR3 loop spans 13 amino acids. Germline lookup yields CDR1 SGHNT and CDR2 YYREEE (reference sequence). V dropped 3 bases and J dropped 4 bases, with 10 bases sitting between them. The CDR3 coding sequence is TGTGCCAGCAGCTCAGCAGGGCCCTATGGCTACACCTTC. The encoded protein is CASSSAGPYGYTF.

This clone was found a few times. J is TRBJ2-7 and V is TRBV5-4; the D is unclear. CDR3 length equals 15 residues. From germline, CDR1 is SGHNT and CDR2 YYREEE (reference sequence). Trimming stripped 2 bases from V and 4 bases from J, with 16 bases between. CDR3 loop: CASSFLQAPGYEQYF. CDR3 bases: TGTGCCAGCAGCTTTCTGCAGGCTCCTGGGTACGAGCAGTACTTC.

The V gene is TRBV28, the J gene TRBJ1-5; D possibly corresponds to TRBD1 (6 bases). Trimming removed 1 base from V and 3 bases from J, with 16 bases in between. Germline assignment: CDR1 MDHEN and CDR2 SYDVKM. This CDR3 spans 17 amino acids. The CDR3 here is CASSLFRQGPSNQPQHF. Here the CDR3 DNA reads TGTGCCAGCAGTTTATTTCGCCAGGGGCCTTCCAATCAGCCCCAGCATTTT.

The chain employs TRBV7-2 and TRBJ2-7; the D gene is possibly TRBD2 (6 bases). The CDR3 consists of 14 residues. CDR1 SGHTA and CDR2 FQGNSA come from the germline V gene. V dropped 2 bases and J dropped 6 bases, with 14 bases sitting between them. The CDR3 DNA reads as TGTGCCAGCAGCTTATACGGGACTCCATCCGAGCAGTACTTC. Translation gives CASSLYGTPSEQYF. Filled out from reference TRBV7-2 and TRBJ2-7, the complete variable domain reads GAGVSQSPSNKVTEKGKDVELRCDPISGHTALYWYRQSLGQGLEFLIYFQGNSAPDKSGLPSDRFSAERTGGSVSTLTIQRTQQEDSAVYLCASSLYGTPSEQYFGPGTRLTVT.

This clone was counted a few times. J is TRBJ2-7 and V is TRBV10-3; D may be TRBD1 (6 bases). Germline V gene lookup returns CDR1 ENHRY and CDR2 SYGVKD. Deletions cut 7 bases from V and 6 bases from J, with 13 bases between. The CDR3 runs 12 residues. The CDR3 reads CAIISTGGEQYF. CDR3 coding DNA: TGTGCCATCATTTCGACAGGAGGCGAGCAGTACTTC.

The CDR3 bases are TGTGCCAGCAGTTTATATGGGGGGAACAATGAGCAGTTCTTC. This gives the protein CASSLYGGNNEQFF. This chain joins TRBV27 and TRBJ2-1, with D maybe TRBD2 (6 bases). Trimming pared 1 base from V and 5 bases from J, leaving 9 bases between. Germline CDR1 MNHEY, CDR2 SMNVEV (reference sequence). The CDR3 sequence is 14 residues long.

The CDR3 sequence is CASSYRELNEQFF. CDR3 sequence (DNA): TGTGCCAGCAGTTATCGAGAACTCAATGAGCAGTTCTTC. V usage is TRBV6-5 and J usage is TRBJ2-1; D not resolved. There are 13 residues in the CDR3. In germline, CDR1 is MNHEY, CDR2 SVGAGI. V was cut by 3 bases and J by 6 bases, with 9 bases left in between.

This rearrangement joins TRBV28 to TRBJ1-1; D perhaps matches TRBD1 (6 bases). Germline CDR1 reads MDHEN; CDR2 reads SYDVKM. The CDR3 has 13 amino acids. V lost 5 bases and J lost 10, with 17 bases in between. The CDR3, as DNA: TGTGCCAGCAGTGAGGGGGGAGGCTGGGGAGCTTTCTTT. The encoded protein is CASSEGGGWGAFF.

This clone was picked up a small number of times. The CDR3 DNA sequence: TGTGCCAGCAGCCCCCGGGGTAGCGGCTACTACGAGCAGTACTTC. It is translated as CASSPRGSGYYEQYF. The rearrangement links TRBV7-9 to TRBJ2-5, with a possible D match to TRBD2 (6 bases). Near its end, the DNA agrees better with TRBJ2-7, so the J call may be wrong. Germline V CDR1 and CDR2: SEHNR, FQNEAQ (reference sequence). This CDR3 is 15 amino acids long.

This chain links TRBV10-3 with TRBJ2-2; tentatively, D is TRBD1 (5 bases). Deletions cut 6 bases from V and 1 base from J, with 12 bases between. The germline V gene has CDR1 ENHRY and CDR2 SYGVKD. This CDR3 is 15 amino acids long. The CDR3 protein is CAIRDIRENTGELFF. The CDR3 bases are TGTGCCATCAGGGATATCAGGGAGAACACCGGGGAGCTGTTTTTT.

As to this clone: Other DNA sequences in the same sample also yield this CDR3. This sequence joins TRBV6-6 and TRBJ2-7; a weak D match, TRBD1 (5 bases). The V end was cut by 6 bases, the J end by 4 bases, with 10 bases between. The CDR3 sequence is 12 residues long. Germline CDR1 is MNHNY and CDR2 is SVGAGI (reference sequence). CDR3 residues: CASSPTGYEQYF. The CDR3 nucleotides read TGTGCCAGCAGCCCTACAGGTTACGAGCAGTACTTC.

This chain uses TRBV5-1 with TRBJ2-7; TRBD2 agrees at 7 bases. Germline CDR1 SGHRS, CDR2 YFSETQ. This CDR3 is built from 15 residues. The V segment lost 4 bases and the J segment 3 bases; nucleotides outside the gene matches: 10. The CDR3 here is CASSKGLDRSYEQYF. In nucleotides, the CDR3 is TGCGCCAGCAGCAAAGGACTAGATCGGAGCTACGAGCAGTACTTC.

This rearrangement joins TRBV7-9 to TRBJ1-2; maybe TRBD1 (5 bases). The V end lost 1 base, the J end lost 5 bases, and 11 bases lay between the germline ends. This CDR3 is built from 14 residues. Germline CDR1 is SEHNR and CDR2 is FQNEAQ (reference sequence). The CDR3 nucleotides read TGTGCCAGCAGCTTAGGCGGGGACGTTTATGGCTACACCTTC. Translation gives CASSLGGDVYGYTF.

This clone occurred a few times. In the same sample, other DNA sequences code for this CDR3. V usage is TRBV7-2 and J usage is TRBJ2-5, with D perhaps matching TRBD2 (6 bases). Germline V gene data show CDR1 as SGHTA and CDR2 as FQGNSA. Trimming left V 3 bases short and J 5 bases short, with 10 bases between. This CDR3 has 13 amino acids. The CDR3: CASSFSGGETQYF. The CDR3 bases are TGTGCCAGCAGCTTCAGTGGGGGGGAGACCCAGTACTTC.

This chain joins TRBV28 and TRBJ2-7; D gene uncertain. The V and J ends lost 5 bases and 1 base respectively, with 12 bases between them. Germline CDR1 and CDR2: MDHEN and SYDVKM. This CDR3 is 14 amino acids long. The CDR3, as DNA: TGTGCCAGCAGTGCCCGAGACACGTCCTACGAGCAGTACTTC. Translated: CASSARDTSYEQYF.

The rearrangement joins TRBV18 to TRBJ2-2, with D perhaps matching TRBD1 (5 bases). Germline-derived CDR1 and CDR2 are KGHSH and LQKENI. This CDR3 region has 13 residues. Trimming removed 4 bases at V and 9 bases at J, with 12 bases between. The CDR3 DNA sequence: TGTGCCAGCTCACTGCACCAGGGCCGGGAGCTGTTTTTT. It translates to CASSLHQGRELFF.

This clone turned up a few times. The J gene is TRBJ2-7, the V gene TRBV9; D not certain. Trimming took off 0 bases at V and 6 bases at J, with 7 bases between the two ends. CDR3 size: 12 residues. Germline CDR1 SGDLS, CDR2 YYNGEE. The DNA for the CDR3 is TGTGCCAGCAGCGTAGGGTGGGGCGAGCAGTACTTC. It translates to CASSVGWGEQYF.

This clone was observed a handful of times. J is TRBJ2-1 and V is TRBV7-9, with D hard to call. The germline V gene has CDR1 SEHNR and CDR2 FQNEAQ (reference sequence). V lost 6 bases and J 6 bases, leaving 9 bases between the germline ends. The CDR3 runs to 12 residues. The CDR3 nucleotides are TGTGCCAGCAGGAAACAGAGCAATGAGCAGTTCTTC. Encoded protein: CASRKQSNEQFF.

This clone has only a few counts. The chain uses TRBV5-5 and TRBJ1-5; maybe TRBD1 (6 bases). This CDR3 has 16 residues. The ends were cut back, 0 bases at V and 1 base at J, with 11 bases in the middle. Germline V lookup: CDR1 SGHKS, CDR2 YYEKEE (reference sequence). CDR3 in DNA: TGTGCCAGCAGCTTGGGGCCGGGACAAAGCAATCAGCCCCAGCATTTT. Residues: CASSLGPGQSNQPQHF. Full variable domain (outside the CDR3, taken from reference TRBV5-5 and TRBJ1-5): DAGVTQSPTHLIKTRGQQVTLRCSPISGHKSVSWYQQVLGQGPQFIFQYYEKEERGRGNFPDRFSARQFPNYSSELNVNALLLGDSALYLCASSLGPGQSNQPQHFGDGTRLSIL.